This T cell receptor (beta chain) was profiled in a study of blood T cell repertoires in COVID-19. Study-level background: The study drew acute and convalescent COVID-19 samples from the United States, Italy and Spain.

The V gene end was trimmed by 6 bases and the J gene end by 0 bases; junction bases not matched to a gene: 8. This CDR3 contains 17 residues. CDR1 is MNHEY and CDR2 is SMNVEV in the germline V gene (reference sequence). Generated by immunoSEQ multiplex PCR, the TCRdb table keeps only in-frame clones and is missing some. The profile shows 280,000 or so clones, about 90% of them singletons. The specimen sequenced was peripheral blood. V usage is TRBV27 and J usage is TRBJ2-7; 13 bases line up with TRBD2. This TCR was sampled from a woman in her twenties or thirties who had recovered from COVID-19. This CDR3 is CASSLGTSGALSYEQYF. The CDR3 DNA is TGTGCCAGCAGCCTCGGGACTAGCGGGGCCCTCTCCTACGAGCAGTACTTC.